The next 20 T cell receptor beta chains were all read from a single sample in a study of T cells in Graves' hyperthyroidism and ophthalmopathy. TCR beta CDR3 sequences were amplified from RNA transcripts. A set of HTBI primers served as the primers for a first-round RT-PCR of the TCR CDR3. TCRdb reanalysed the multiplex PCR reads using MiXCR and keeps one entry per CDR3 protein. The sample gives 650,000 to 750,000 distinct CDR3 sequences, approximately 15% of which show up once; roughly a tenth is in the top ten. Sequencing used blood. The receptors originated from a young woman with Graves' hyperthyroidism.

The CDR3 here is CASRGANYGYTF. The CDR3 region has the DNA TGTGCCAGCAGGGGAGCTAACTATGGCTACACCTTC. The J gene is TRBJ1-2, the V gene TRBV7-9; D gene unclear. From germline, CDR1 is SEHNR and CDR2 FQNEAQ (reference sequence). The CDR3 contains 12 residues. Trimming stripped 6 bases from V and 0 bases from J, with 5 bases between.

There are many counts of this clonotype. The chain is built from TRBV30 and TRBJ2-3; a weak D match, TRBD1 (5 bases). The CDR3 runs 14 residues. Germline assignment: CDR1 GTSNPN and CDR2 SVGIG (reference sequence). Trimming shortened V by 1 base and J by 1 base, and 9 bases separated the two germline ends. The CDR3 nucleotides are TGTGCCTGGAGTGCGGGCAGGGGCACAGATACGCAGTATTTT. As protein: CAWSAGRGTDTQYF.

At least ten counts were recorded for this clonotype. This chain connects TRBV24-1 to TRBJ2-7; D perhaps matches TRBD2 (6 bases). In germline, CDR1 is KGHDR, CDR2 SFDVKD. Trimming removed 4 bases at V and 2 bases at J, with 14 bases between. This CDR3 region has 15 residues. In DNA form, the CDR3 reads TGTGCCACCAGTGACTCCGGGACTTCCCCCTACGAGCAGTACTTC. It encodes CATSDSGTSPYEQYF.

This clonotype was seen a few times. The chain links TRBV12-3 or TRBV12-4 to TRBJ2-2; 7 nucleotides align to TRBD2. This CDR3 has 14 residues. Unmatched junction bases numbered 6, after V lost 5 bases and J lost 6 bases. CDR3 sequence: CASSLMGGAGELFF. The CDR3 DNA is TGTGCCAGCAGTCTCATGGGGGGGGCCGGGGAGCTGTTTTTT.

In this sample, this clonotype turned up a few times. V gene TRBV19 combines with J gene TRBJ1-1; D unclear. The CDR3 is made up of 16 amino acids. Germline V lookup: CDR1 LNHDA, CDR2 SQIVND (reference sequence). With 1 base removed from V and 1 base from J, the gap between germline ends came to 13 bases. CDR3 sequence (DNA): TGTGCCAGTAGTATAGCCCCCTACCGGGGGAACACTGAAGCTTTCTTT. Translation gives CASSIAPYRGNTEAFF.

This clonotype was seen a single time. This chain's CDR3 is CASSPASGPLGSGANVLTF. Here the CDR3 DNA reads TGTGCCAGCTCACCGGCCTCGGGACCTCTAGGATCAGGGGCCAACGTCCTGACTTTC. The chain couples TRBV18 to TRBJ2-6; D tentatively fits TRBD1 or TRBD2 (5 bases each). This CDR3 region has 19 residues. From germline, CDR1 is KGHSH and CDR2 LQKENI. V was trimmed by 3 bases and J by 4 bases, leaving 22 bases between them. Complete variable domain (other parts from reference TRBV18 and TRBJ2-6): NAGVMQNPRHLVRRRGQEARLRCSPMKGHSHVYWYRQLPEEGLKFMVYLQKENIIDESGMPKERFSAEFPKEGPSILRIQQVVRGDSAAYFCASSPASGPLGSGANVLTFGAGSRLTVL.

Comments on this clonotype: Given a much more abundant clone one base away, this may be a read error. The CDR3 bases are TGTGCCAGCAGCCAGGCCCCAGGGACAGTAAGATCACCCCTCCACTTT. Translation gives CASSQAPGTVRSPLHF. The rearrangement joins TRBV12-3 or TRBV12-4 to TRBJ1-6, with 7 bases aligning to TRBD1. This CDR3 has 16 amino acids. Losses at the gene ends were 6 bases for V and 10 bases for J; bases not matched to a gene: 15.

The V gene is TRBV11-2, the J gene TRBJ2-5; D is tentatively TRBD1 or TRBD2 (6 bases each). The ends were cut back, 3 bases at V and 0 bases at J, with 11 bases in the middle. CDR3 length: 15 amino acids. Germline values: CDR1 SGHAT, CDR2 FQNNGV. CDR3 bases: TGTGCCAGCAGCTTGGGGGGCCGGTACCAAGAGACCCAGTACTTC. This gives the protein CASSLGGRYQETQYF.

About this clonotype: This could be a read error, since a much larger clone is one nucleotide away. The CDR3 ends on some other residue instead of the conserved phenylalanine or tryptophan, so this is likely a read error. The chain links TRBV7-2 to TRBJ2-7; 9 bases are a match to TRBD2. From germline, CDR1 is SGHTA and CDR2 FQGNSA. V was clipped by 5 bases and J by 3 bases; unmatched bases: 8. The CDR3 is 15 amino acids. CDR3 sequence reads: CASSLLWREGYEQYL. CDR3 coding DNA: TGTGCCAGCAGCCTACTCTGGCGGGAGGGCTACGAGCAGTACTTA.

A remark on this clonotype: This sequence may be a read error, since a much larger clone differs from it by one base. This sequence joins TRBV7-9 and TRBJ2-7; D gene unclear. In germline, CDR1 is SEHNR, CDR2 FQNEAQ (reference sequence). CDR3 size: 15 residues. This CDR3 reads CASSLDSTPTYGQYF. The DNA for the CDR3 is TGTGCCAGCAGCTTAGATTCTACGCCGACCTACGGGCAGTACTTC.

This clonotype was counted at least ten times. The chain joins TRBV18 to TRBJ2-2; the D is unclear. V was pared by 8 bases and J by 0 bases, with 7 bases between. Per germline, CDR1 KGHSH and CDR2 LQKENI. The length of the CDR3 is 13 residues. CDR3 in amino acids: CASSPSNTGELFF. For the CDR3, the DNA is TGTGCCAGCAGCCCCTCGAACACCGGGGAGCTGTTTTTT. Combining the CDR3 with reference TRBV18 and TRBJ2-2 gives the whole variable domain NAGVMQNPRHLVRRRGQEARLRCSPMKGHSHVYWYRQLPEEGLKFMVYLQKENIIDESGMPKERFSAEFPKEGPSILRIQQVVRGDSAAYFCASSPSNTGELFFGEGSRLTVL.

This clonotype was recorded many times. This chain uses TRBV15 with TRBJ2-3; a weak D match, TRBD2 (6 bases). This CDR3 spans 15 amino acids. CDR1 is LNHNV, CDR2 YYDKDF, per germline (reference sequence). Trimming pared 1 base from V and 3 bases from J, leaving 11 bases between. The chain's CDR3 is CATSRAGEATDTQYF. CDR3 DNA sequence: TGTGCCACCAGCAGAGCGGGAGAGGCGACAGATACGCAGTATTTT.

The genes are TRBV14 and TRBJ2-5, with unresolved D. CDR1 is SGHDN and CDR2 is FVKESK in the germline V gene. Trimming cost V 1 base and J 5 bases, with 14 bases left between them. The CDR3 is 15 residues long. The CDR3 coding sequence is TGTGCCAGCAGCCAAGTTTTCGGCCATGGGGAGACCCAGTACTTC. It specifies CASSQVFGHGETQYF. Supplemented by reference TRBV14 and TRBJ2-5, the full variable domain reads EAGVTQFPSHSVIEKGQTVTLRCDPISGHDNLYWYRRVMGKEIKFLLHFVKESKQDESGMPNNRFLAERTGGTYSTLKVQPAELEDSGVYFCASSQVFGHGETQYFGPGTRLLVL.

The chain employs TRBV18 and TRBJ2-1; TRBD2 matches at 9 bases. Germline CDR1 and CDR2: KGHSH and LQKENI. V was clipped by 3 bases and J by 4 bases; unmatched bases: 4. This CDR3 contains 15 residues. CDR3: CASSPSLAGYNEQFF. For the CDR3, the DNA is TGTGCCAGCTCACCGAGCCTAGCGGGGTACAATGAGCAGTTCTTC. The complete variable domain, with remaining parts taken from reference TRBV18 and TRBJ2-1, reads NAGVMQNPRHLVRRRGQEARLRCSPMKGHSHVYWYRQLPEEGLKFMVYLQKENIIDESGMPKERFSAEFPKEGPSILRIQQVVRGDSAAYFCASSPSLAGYNEQFFGPGTRLTVL.

In this sample, this clonotype turned up a few times. The chain uses TRBV29-1 and TRBJ2-1, with D possibly TRBD2 on 6 matching bases. The length of the CDR3 is 18 residues. Germline CDR1 is SQVTM and CDR2 is ANQGSEA. V was pared by 3 bases and J by 0 bases, with 21 bases between. CDR3 region: CSVDDRTAGPSSYNEQFF. The CDR3 DNA reads TGCAGCGTTGATGATCGGACTGCGGGACCTAGCTCCTACAATGAGCAGTTCTTC.

This clonotype has ten or more counts. J is TRBJ2-1 and V is TRBV7-2, with D tentatively TRBD1 or TRBD2 (6 bases each). CDR3 length: 14 residues. CDR1 and CDR2 (germline): SGHTA, FQGNSA. V lost 7 bases, J lost 10 bases, and 20 bases lay in between. CDR3 amino acids: CASTPGAGTWEQFF. The CDR3 nucleotides are TGTGCCAGCACCCCGGGGGCTGGCACATGGGAGCAGTTCTTC.

This clonotype has just a few counts. The chain employs TRBV7-9 and TRBJ1-6; weak D call: TRBD1 (5 bases). Deletions cut 4 bases from V and 9 bases from J, with 13 bases between. Germline loops: CDR1 SEHNR, CDR2 FQNEAQ (reference sequence). The CDR3 has 14 amino acids. The CDR3 DNA reads as TGTGCCAGCAGCTGGCGGGGTGGGGGTTCACCCCTCCACTTT. It specifies CASSWRGGGSPLHF.

On this clonotype itself: A much more abundant neighbour one base away suggests this may be a read error. This chain joins TRBV7-2 and TRBJ2-3; 7 bases are a match to TRBD2. Germline assignment: CDR1 SGHTA and CDR2 FQGNSA. Losses at the gene ends were 2 bases for V and 2 bases for J; bases not matched to a gene: 10. The CDR3 is 17 residues long. Here the CDR3 reads CASSLWTLGGNTDTQYF. DNA for the CDR3: TGTGCCAGCAGCTTATGGACTTTGGGGGGGAACACAGATACGCAGTATTTT.

The chain is built from TRBV27 and TRBJ2-7, with D perhaps matching TRBD1 (5 bases). The V end lost 5 bases, the J end lost 0 bases, and 11 bases lay between the germline ends. Germline-derived CDR1 and CDR2 are MNHEY and SMNVEV (reference sequence). CDR3 length equals 14 residues. This chain's CDR3 is CASSRTRSSYEQYF. For the CDR3, the DNA is TGTGCCAGCAGTCGGACAAGGAGCTCCTACGAGCAGTACTTC.

This clonotype was seen only a few times. The chain uses TRBV4-3 and TRBJ1-2, with D uncertain. Germline V lookup: CDR1 LGHNA, CDR2 YSLEER. The CDR3 covers 16 residues. V was pared by 1 base and J by 1 base, with 13 bases between. The CDR3 is CASSQGGRRNNYGYTF. The DNA of the CDR3 is TGCGCCAGCAGCCAAGGCGGCAGGCGGAATAACTATGGCTACACCTTC.